Listed here are 5 T cell receptor beta chains from one sample, sequenced in a study of blood T cell repertoires in COVID-19. Generated by immunoSEQ multiplex PCR, the TCRdb table keeps only in-frame clones and is missing some. The table has 320,000 or so clones, roughly 90% seen once; the top ten hold about 5.2%. The sequenced sample was PBMCs or T cells enriched from blood (not recorded which). These receptors were taken from a man aged 55 to 70 who had recovered from COVID-19.

The rearrangement joins TRBV7-3 to TRBJ2-1, with 11 nucleotides matching TRBD2. Germline loops: CDR1 SGHTA, CDR2 FQGTGA. The CDR3 sequence is 16 residues long. The trim removed 5 bases at V and 6 bases at J, leaving 9 bases unmatched. CDR3 nucleotides: TGTGCCAGCAGCCATCAGGCTAGCGGGAGGCCCAATGAGCAGTTCTTC. Translated, it gives CASSHQASGRPNEQFF.

The V call is TRBV18, the J call TRBJ2-7; 7 bases are shared with TRBD1. CDR1 is KGHSH, CDR2 LQKENI, per germline. Germline trimming cut 3 bases from V and 3 bases from J; bases unmatched to any gene: 8. The CDR3 sequence is 15 residues long. CDR3 sequence: CASSPGTASYYEQYF. The CDR3 DNA reads TGTGCCAGCTCACCGGGGACAGCCTCCTACTACGAGCAGTACTTC. The full variable domain, with the rest looked up from reference TRBV18 and TRBJ2-7, is NAGVMQNPRHLVRRRGQEARLRCSPMKGHSHVYWYRQLPEEGLKFMVYLQKENIIDESGMPKERFSAEFPKEGPSILRIQQVVRGDSAAYFCASSPGTASYYEQYFGPGTRLTVT.

V is TRBV28 and J is TRBJ1-2; TRBD1 matches at 9 bases. The ends lost 7 bases at V and 4 bases at J; junction bases unmatched: 10. This CDR3 comprises 15 residues. The germline gives CDR1 MDHEN, CDR2 SYDVKM. Written as DNA, the CDR3 is TGTGCCAGCACAATAACAGGGGGCGAGGGCTATGGCTACACCTTC. Amino acid sequence: CASTITGGEGYGYTF.

The J gene is TRBJ2-7, the V gene TRBV4-2; possibly TRBD2 for D (6 bases). The CDR3 consists of 15 residues. The V gene lost 1 base and the J gene lost 3 bases, with 13 bases spanning the gap. Germline V CDR1 and CDR2: LGHNA, YNFKEQ. The CDR3 region is CASSQAQAGLYEQYF. CDR3 nucleotides: TGTGCCAGCAGCCAAGCCCAGGCGGGACTCTACGAGCAGTACTTC.

The CDR3 loop reads CASSPQSYEQYF. The DNA for the CDR3 is TGTGCCAGCAGCCCCCAATCCTACGAGCAGTACTTC. The chain carries TRBV7-2 and TRBJ2-7; D is unresolved. The CDR3 extends over 12 amino acids. Trimming cost V 5 bases and J 1 base, with 6 bases left between them. Germline CDR1 and CDR2: SGHTA and FQGNSA. The full variable domain, in which reference TRBV7-2 and TRBJ2-7 provide the parts outside the CDR3, is GAGVSQSPSNKVTEKGKDVELRCDPISGHTALYWYRQSLGQGLEFLIYFQGNSAPDKSGLPSDRFSAERTGGSVSTLTIQRTQQEDSAVYLCASSPQSYEQYFGPGTRLTVT.